The rows below give T cell receptor beta chains drawn from one sample of a study of monozygotic twins with inflammatory bowel disease. TCRdb re-called the 5' RACE reads; one entry per CDR3 protein, DNA not given. The sample table includes about 200,000 distinct CDR3 sequences. Material for sequencing was blood. The receptors were gathered from a human donor with ulcerative colitis or Crohn's disease, or a healthy co-twin of an affected twin (not recorded which). Both conserved end residues are part of each CDR3.

V gene	J gene	CDR3 protein
TRBV9	TRBJ1-4	CASSAYSATNEKLFF
TRBV7-9	TRBJ2-1	CASSLFANEQFF
TRBV20-1	TRBJ2-5	CSAGTLGWGKETQYF
TRBV5-1	TRBJ1-5	CASLKRSNQPQHF
TRBV27	TRBJ2-7	CASSPFSGRDSYEQYF
TRBV20-1	TRBJ1-2	CSAEPGQGQRGYTF
TRBV2	TRBJ2-7	CASRWTSGGYEQYF
TRBV15	TRBJ1-4	CATSPRQGIEKLFF
TRBV5-1	TRBJ2-3	CASSPGGAVTDTQYF
TRBV7-8	TRBJ1-1	CASSEGAGQGAFF
TRBV5-4	TRBJ2-3	CASSLMSPGGTDTQYF
TRBV2	TRBJ2-2	CASITPDTYTGELFF
TRBV5-1	TRBJ2-5	CASSLGWSLQETQYF
TRBV20-1	TRBJ2-2	CSARGDGELFF
TRBV6-1	TRBJ1-5	CASRGRAGEHQPQHF
TRBV6-5	TRBJ1-3	CASSYSTPTGERSGNTIYF
TRBV6-1	TRBJ2-5	CASRRGTGWAETQYF
TRBV7-2	TRBJ2-2	CASSQWERGNTGELFF
TRBV5-1	TRBJ1-1	CASSLEVMNTEAFF
TRBV18	TRBJ1-6	CASSSNVGNSPLHF
TRBV7-2	TRBJ1-2	CASSSRTGDYGYTF
TRBV2	TRBJ2-3	CASSRDRVTDTQYF
TRBV10-3	TRBJ2-5	CATKQGLGQETQYF
TRBV4-3	TRBJ2-7	CASSQDAGFAHEQYF
TRBV24-1	TRBJ2-6	CATSGGDLTNVLTF
TRBV6-1	TRBJ2-7	CASRDRGQEAEQYF
TRBV12-3/TRBV12-4	TRBJ2-3	CASSWGGGFRTDTQYF
TRBV7-9	TRBJ2-2	CASNLDRAPNTGELFF
TRBV28	TRBJ2-7	CASSEDRPTYEQYF
TRBV2	TRBJ1-2	CASRQGSSNYGYTF
TRBV15	TRBJ2-5	CATTAQGSQETQYF
TRBV11-2	TRBJ2-3	CASSSLQDSWDTQYF
TRBV11-2	TRBJ2-1	CASSSRDRVNEQFF
TRBV5-1	TRBJ1-1	CASSQGQGSAFF
TRBV12-5	TRBJ1-5	CASGIQGGQPQHF
TRBV19	TRBJ2-1	CASSIRRDIADNEQFF
TRBV7-9	TRBJ1-5	CASSSGEVGQPQHF
TRBV5-1	TRBJ2-5	CASSLEHSQETQYF
TRBV5-1	TRBJ2-7	CASSPLGGSSYEQYF
TRBV5-1	TRBJ2-7	CASSEEASSYEQYF
TRBV28	TRBJ1-2	CATSSGESNYGYTF
TRBV20-1	TRBJ2-5	CSAYPTGGFRGLETQYF
TRBV3-1	TRBJ2-7	CASSQAGELPYEQYF
TRBV28	TRBJ1-5	CASSLRVLHQPQHF
TRBV6-6	TRBJ2-2	CATERGDTGELFF
TRBV29-1	TRBJ1-1	CSVDAGGSTEAFF
TRBV28	TRBJ1-2	CATREAREGNTF
TRBV20-1	TRBJ2-7	CSAREKFGPGFYEQYF
TRBV11-2	TRBJ1-1	CASSRRGGTGVTNTEAFF
TRBV7-3	TRBJ2-1	CASSPTSVSSYNEQFF
TRBV5-5	TRBJ1-4	CASSSTGTTNEKLFF
TRBV6-5	TRBJ2-1	CASRLLAGGSYNEQFF
TRBV5-6	TRBJ2-1	CASSLGEAPGKFF